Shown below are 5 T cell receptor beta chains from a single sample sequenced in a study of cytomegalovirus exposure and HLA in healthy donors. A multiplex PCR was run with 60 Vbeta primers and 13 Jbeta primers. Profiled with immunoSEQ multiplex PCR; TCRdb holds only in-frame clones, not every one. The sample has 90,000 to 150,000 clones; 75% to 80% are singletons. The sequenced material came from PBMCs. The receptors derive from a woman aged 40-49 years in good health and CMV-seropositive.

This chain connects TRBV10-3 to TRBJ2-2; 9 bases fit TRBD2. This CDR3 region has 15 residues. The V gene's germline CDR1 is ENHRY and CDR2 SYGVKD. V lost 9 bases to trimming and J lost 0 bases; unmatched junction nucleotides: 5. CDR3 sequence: CAIDSGGPNTGELFF. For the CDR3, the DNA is TGTGCCATTGATAGCGGGGGACCGAACACCGGGGAGCTGTTTTTT.

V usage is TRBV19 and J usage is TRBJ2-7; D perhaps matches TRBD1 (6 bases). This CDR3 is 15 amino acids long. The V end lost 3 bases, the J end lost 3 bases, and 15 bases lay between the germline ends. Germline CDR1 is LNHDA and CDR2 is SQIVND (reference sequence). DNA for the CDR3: TGTGCCAGTAGTATGGACAGAGACCTGGGCTACGAGCAGTACTTC. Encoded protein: CASSMDRDLGYEQYF. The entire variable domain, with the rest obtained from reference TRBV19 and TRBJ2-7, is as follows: DGGITQSPKYLFRKEGQNVTLSCEQNLNHDAMYWYRQDPGQGLRLIYYSQIVNDFQKGDIAEGYSVSREKKESFPLTVTSAQKNPTAFYLCASSMDRDLGYEQYFGPGTRLTVT.

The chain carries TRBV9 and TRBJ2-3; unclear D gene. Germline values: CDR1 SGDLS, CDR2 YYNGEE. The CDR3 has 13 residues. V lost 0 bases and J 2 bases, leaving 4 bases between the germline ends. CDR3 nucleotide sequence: TGTGCCAGCAGCGTAGGTATCACAGATACGCAGTATTTT. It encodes CASSVGITDTQYF.

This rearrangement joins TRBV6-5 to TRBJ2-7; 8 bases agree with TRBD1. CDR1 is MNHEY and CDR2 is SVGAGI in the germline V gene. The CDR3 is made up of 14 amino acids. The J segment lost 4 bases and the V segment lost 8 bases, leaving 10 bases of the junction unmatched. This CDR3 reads CASGSQQGAYEQYF. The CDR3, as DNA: TGTGCCAGCGGTTCCCAGCAGGGGGCTTACGAGCAGTACTTC.

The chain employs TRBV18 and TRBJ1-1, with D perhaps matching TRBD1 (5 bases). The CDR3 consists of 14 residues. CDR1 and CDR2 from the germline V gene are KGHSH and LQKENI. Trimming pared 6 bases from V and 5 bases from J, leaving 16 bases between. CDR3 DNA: TGTGCCAGCTCGCCCAGGGAGGAGCGGACTGAAGCTTTCTTT. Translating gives CASSPREERTEAFF.